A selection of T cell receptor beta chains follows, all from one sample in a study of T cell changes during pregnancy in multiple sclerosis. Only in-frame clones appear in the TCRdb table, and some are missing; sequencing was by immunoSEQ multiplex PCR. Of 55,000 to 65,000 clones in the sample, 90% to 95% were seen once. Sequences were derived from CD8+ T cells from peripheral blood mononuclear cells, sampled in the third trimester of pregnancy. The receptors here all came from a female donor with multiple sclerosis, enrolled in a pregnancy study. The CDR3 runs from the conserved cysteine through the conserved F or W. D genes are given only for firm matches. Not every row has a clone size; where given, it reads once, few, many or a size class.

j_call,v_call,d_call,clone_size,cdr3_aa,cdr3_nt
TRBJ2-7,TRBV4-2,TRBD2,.,CASSQHPGGEQYF,TGTGCCAGCAGCCAACACCCGGGAGGGGAGCAGTACTTC
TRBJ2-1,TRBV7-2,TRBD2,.,CASSQLAGGPNEQFF,TGTGCCAGCAGCCAACTAGCGGGAGGGCCGAATGAGCAGTTCTTC
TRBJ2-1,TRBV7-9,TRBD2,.,CASSLFLAGARNEQFF,TGTGCCAGCAGCTTATTTCTAGCGGGAGCTCGCAATGAGCAGTTCTTC
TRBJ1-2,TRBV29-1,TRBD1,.,CSVPLSTGGHGYTF,TGCAGCGTTCCTCTATCGACAGGGGGCCATGGCTACACCTTC
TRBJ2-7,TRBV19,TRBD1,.,CASRSRRGQGTYEQYF,TGTGCCAGTAGATCGAGACGGGGACAGGGGACCTACGAGCAGTACTTC
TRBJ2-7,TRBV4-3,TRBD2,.,CASSQDGYGGEAYEQYF,TGCGCCAGCAGCCAAGATGGGTATGGGGGGGAGGCCTACGAGCAGTACTTC
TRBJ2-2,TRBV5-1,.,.,CASSLAQANTGELFF,TGCGCCAGCAGCTTGGCACAGGCGAACACCGGGGAGCTGTTTTTT
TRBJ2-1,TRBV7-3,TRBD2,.,CASSPSGGSYNEQFF,TGTGCCAGCAGTCCTAGCGGGGGGTCCTACAATGAGCAGTTCTTC
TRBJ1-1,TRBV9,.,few,CASSVGANTEAFF,TGTGCCAGCAGCGTAGGCGCGAACACTGAAGCTTTCTTT
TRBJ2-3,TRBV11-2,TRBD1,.,CASSLFQGATDTQYF,TGTGCCAGCAGCTTGTTTCAGGGGGCAACAGATACGCAGTATTTT